This T cell receptor (beta chain) originates from a study of shared clonotypes between healthy human individuals. The repertoire was sequenced with immunoSEQ multiplex PCR; TCRdb's copy has only in-frame clones and lacks some. This table holds around 940,000 clones, about 80% found once. This clone was seen once. Sequencing was done on a sample of memory CD4+ T cells sorted from blood. Indicated subset: CD45RA-negative fraction. This clonotype originated in a young man in good health.

Written as DNA, the CDR3 is TGTGCCAGCAGCCCTTTTATGGACACTGAAGCTTTCTTT. This encodes CASSPFMDTEAFF. V usage is TRBV14 and J usage is TRBJ1-1; no clear D. Between the trimmed V and J ends, which lost 4 bases and 3 bases, there was a span of 9 bases. The CDR3 runs to 13 residues. Germline V lookup: CDR1 SGHDN, CDR2 FVKESK.